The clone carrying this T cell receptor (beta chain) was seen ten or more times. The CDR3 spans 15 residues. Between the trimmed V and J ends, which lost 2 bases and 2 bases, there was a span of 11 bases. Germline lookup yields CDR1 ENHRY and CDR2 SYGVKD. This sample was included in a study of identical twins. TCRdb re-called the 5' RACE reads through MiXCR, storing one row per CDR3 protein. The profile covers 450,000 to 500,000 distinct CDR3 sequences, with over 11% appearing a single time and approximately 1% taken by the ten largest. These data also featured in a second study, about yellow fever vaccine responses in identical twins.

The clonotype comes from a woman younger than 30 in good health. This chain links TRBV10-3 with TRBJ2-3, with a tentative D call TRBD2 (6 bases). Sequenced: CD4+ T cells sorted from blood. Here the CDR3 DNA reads TGTGCCATCAGTGAGGGGGACTTATACACAGATACGCAGTATTTT. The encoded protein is CAISEGDLYTDTQYF.